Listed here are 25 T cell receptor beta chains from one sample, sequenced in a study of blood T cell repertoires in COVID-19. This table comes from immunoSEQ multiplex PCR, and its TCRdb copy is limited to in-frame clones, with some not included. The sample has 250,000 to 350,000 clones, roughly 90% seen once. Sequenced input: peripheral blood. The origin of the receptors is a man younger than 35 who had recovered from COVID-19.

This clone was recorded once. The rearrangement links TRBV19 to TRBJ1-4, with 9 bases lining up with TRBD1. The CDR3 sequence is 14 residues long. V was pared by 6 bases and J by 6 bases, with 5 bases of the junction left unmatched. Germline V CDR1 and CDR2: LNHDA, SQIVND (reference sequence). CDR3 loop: CASRPDRGDEKLFF. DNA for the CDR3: TGTGCCAGTAGACCGGACAGGGGAGATGAAAAACTGTTTTTT.

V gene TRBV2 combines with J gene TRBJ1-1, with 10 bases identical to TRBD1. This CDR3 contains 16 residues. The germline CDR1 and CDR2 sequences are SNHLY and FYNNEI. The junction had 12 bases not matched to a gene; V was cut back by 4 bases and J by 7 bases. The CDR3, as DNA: TGTGCCAGCAGTGCTATCTGGGGACAGGGGTTGGGTGAAGCTTTCTTT. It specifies CASSAIWGQGLGEAFF.

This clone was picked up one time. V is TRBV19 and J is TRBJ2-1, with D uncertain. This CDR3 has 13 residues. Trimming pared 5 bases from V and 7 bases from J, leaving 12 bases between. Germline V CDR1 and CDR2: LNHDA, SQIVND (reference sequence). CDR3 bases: TGTGCCAGTAGTTCCCAGGCCAGGAATGAGCAGTTCTTC. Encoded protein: CASSSQARNEQFF.

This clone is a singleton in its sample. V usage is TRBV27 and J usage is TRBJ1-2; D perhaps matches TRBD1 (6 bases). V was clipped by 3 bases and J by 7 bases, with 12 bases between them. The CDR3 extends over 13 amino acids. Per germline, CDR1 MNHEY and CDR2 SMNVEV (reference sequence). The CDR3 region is CASSFNREGGYTF. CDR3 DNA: TGTGCCAGCAGTTTTAACAGGGAAGGTGGCTACACCTTC.

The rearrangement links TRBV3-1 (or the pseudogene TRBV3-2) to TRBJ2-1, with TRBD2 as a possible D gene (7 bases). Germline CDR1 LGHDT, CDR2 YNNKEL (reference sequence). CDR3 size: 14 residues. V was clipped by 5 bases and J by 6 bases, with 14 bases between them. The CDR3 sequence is CASSEGGGFNEQFF. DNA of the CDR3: TGTGCCAGCAGCGAAGGGGGAGGGTTCAATGAGCAGTTCTTC.

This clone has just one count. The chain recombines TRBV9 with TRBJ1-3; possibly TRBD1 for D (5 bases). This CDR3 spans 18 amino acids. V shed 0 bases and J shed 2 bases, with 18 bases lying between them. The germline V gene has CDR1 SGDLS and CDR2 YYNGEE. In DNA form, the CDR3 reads TGTGCCAGCAGCGTAGCTCGCGACTCGGGGGTTGCTGGAAACACCATATATTTT. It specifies CASSVARDSGVAGNTIYF. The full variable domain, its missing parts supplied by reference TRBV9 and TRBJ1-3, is DSGVTQTPKHLITATGQRVTLRCSPRSGDLSVYWYQQSLDQGLQFLIQYYNGEERAKGNILERFSAQQFPDLHSELNLSSLELGDSALYFCASSVARDSGVAGNTIYFGEGSWLTVV.

The CDR3, as DNA: TGTGCCAGTAGTCGGATTGACGCGGGGAGGCAAGAGACCCAGTACTTC. It translates to CASSRIDAGRQETQYF. The chain uses TRBV19 and TRBJ2-5, with D possibly TRBD2 on 6 matching bases. Germline CDR1 and CDR2: LNHDA and SQIVND (reference sequence). Trimming shortened V by 5 bases and J by 2 bases, and 18 bases separated the two germline ends. This CDR3 comprises 16 residues.

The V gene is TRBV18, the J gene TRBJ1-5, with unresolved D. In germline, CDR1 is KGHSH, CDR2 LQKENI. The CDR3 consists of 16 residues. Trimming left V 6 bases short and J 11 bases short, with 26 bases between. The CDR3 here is CASSPVAVNTFQTQHF. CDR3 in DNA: TGTGCCAGCTCCCCGGTTGCGGTCAATACTTTTCAAACCCAGCATTTT.

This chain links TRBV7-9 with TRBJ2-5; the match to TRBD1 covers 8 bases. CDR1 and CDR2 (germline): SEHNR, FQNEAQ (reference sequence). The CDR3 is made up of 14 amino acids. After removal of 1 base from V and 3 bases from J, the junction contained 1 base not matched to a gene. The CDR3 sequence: CASSLGGQEETQYF. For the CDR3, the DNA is TGTGCCAGCAGCTTAGGGGGACAGGAAGAGACCCAGTACTTC. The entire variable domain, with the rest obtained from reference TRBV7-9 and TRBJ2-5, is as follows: DTGVSQNPRHKITKRGQNVTFRCDPISEHNRLYWYRQTLGQGPEFLTYFQNEAQLEKSRLLSDRFSAERPKGSFSTLEIQRTEQGDSAMYLCASSLGGQEETQYFGPGTRLLVL.

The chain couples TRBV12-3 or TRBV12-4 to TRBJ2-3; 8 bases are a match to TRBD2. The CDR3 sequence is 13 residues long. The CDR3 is CAARGGGTDTQYF. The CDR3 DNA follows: TGTGCTGCTCGGGGGGGAGGCACAGATACGCAGTATTTT.

The CDR3 protein is CASSTRGWGTEAFF. The CDR3 DNA sequence: TGTGCCAGTAGCACCAGGGGCTGGGGCACTGAAGCTTTCTTT. V is TRBV19 and J is TRBJ1-1; tentative D call: TRBD1 (6 bases). V was shortened by 6 bases and J by 4 bases, with 15 bases between the two germline ends. Germline values: CDR1 LNHDA, CDR2 SQIVND (reference sequence). The CDR3 totals 14 residues.

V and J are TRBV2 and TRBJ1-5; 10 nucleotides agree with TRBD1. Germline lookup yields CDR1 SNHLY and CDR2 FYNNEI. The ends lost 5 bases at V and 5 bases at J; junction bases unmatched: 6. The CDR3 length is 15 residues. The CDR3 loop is CASSSLDRGYQPQHF. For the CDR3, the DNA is TGTGCCAGCAGTTCTTTGGACAGGGGGTATCAGCCCCAGCATTTT.

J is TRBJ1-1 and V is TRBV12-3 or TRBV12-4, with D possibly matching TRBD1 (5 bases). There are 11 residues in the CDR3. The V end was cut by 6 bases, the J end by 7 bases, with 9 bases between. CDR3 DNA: TGTGCCAGCAGGGCTGACAGTGAAGCTTTCTTT. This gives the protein CASRADSEAFF.

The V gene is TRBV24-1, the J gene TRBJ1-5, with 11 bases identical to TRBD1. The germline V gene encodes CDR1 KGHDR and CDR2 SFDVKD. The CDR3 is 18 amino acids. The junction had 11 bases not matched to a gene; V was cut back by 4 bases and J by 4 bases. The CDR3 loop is CATSDLGQGAWGNQPQHF. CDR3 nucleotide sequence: TGTGCCACCAGTGACCTCGGACAGGGGGCCTGGGGGAATCAGCCCCAGCATTTT.

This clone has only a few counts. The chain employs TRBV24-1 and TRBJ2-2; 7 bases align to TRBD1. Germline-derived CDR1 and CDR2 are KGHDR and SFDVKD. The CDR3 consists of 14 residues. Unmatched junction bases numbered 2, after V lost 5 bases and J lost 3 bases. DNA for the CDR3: TGTGCCACCAGTGCAACAGGGGACACCGGGGAGCTGTTTTTT. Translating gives CATSATGDTGELFF.

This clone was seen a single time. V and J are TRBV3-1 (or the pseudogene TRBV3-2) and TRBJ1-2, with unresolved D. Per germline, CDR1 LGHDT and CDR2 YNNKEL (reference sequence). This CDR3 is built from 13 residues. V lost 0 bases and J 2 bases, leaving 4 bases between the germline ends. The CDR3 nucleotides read TGTGCCAGCAGCCAAGATCCAAACTATGGCTACACCTTC. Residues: CASSQDPNYGYTF.

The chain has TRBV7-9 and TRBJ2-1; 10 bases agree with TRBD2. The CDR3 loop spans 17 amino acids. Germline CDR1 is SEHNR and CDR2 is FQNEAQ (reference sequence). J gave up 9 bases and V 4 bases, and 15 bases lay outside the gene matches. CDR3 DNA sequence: TGTGCCAGCAGCTCCGCCCTAGCGGGAGCCCCCTACGCTGAGCAGTTCTTC. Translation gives CASSSALAGAPYAEQFF.

The chain's CDR3 is CASSLTLRGSNQPQHF. In nucleotides, the CDR3 is TGTGCCAGCAGCTTAACCCTTAGGGGTAGCAATCAGCCCCAGCATTTT. J is TRBJ1-5 and V is TRBV7-2; tentatively, D is TRBD1 (5 bases). The CDR3 has 16 amino acids. The germline CDR1 and CDR2 sequences are SGHTA and FQGNSA. Trimming removed 2 bases from V and 0 bases from J, with 11 bases in between. The entire variable domain, with the rest obtained from reference TRBV7-2 and TRBJ1-5, is as follows: GAGVSQSPSNKVTEKGKDVELRCDPISGHTALYWYRQSLGQGLEFLIYFQGNSAPDKSGLPSDRFSAERTGGSVSTLTIQRTQQEDSAVYLCASSLTLRGSNQPQHFGDGTRLSIL.

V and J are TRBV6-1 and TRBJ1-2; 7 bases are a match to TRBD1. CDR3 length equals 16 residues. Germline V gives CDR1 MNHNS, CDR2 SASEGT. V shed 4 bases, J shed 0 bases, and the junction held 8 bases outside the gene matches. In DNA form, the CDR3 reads TGTGCCAGCAGTGTGACAGGGCCTATGCCTAACTATGGCTACACCTTC. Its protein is CASSVTGPMPNYGYTF.

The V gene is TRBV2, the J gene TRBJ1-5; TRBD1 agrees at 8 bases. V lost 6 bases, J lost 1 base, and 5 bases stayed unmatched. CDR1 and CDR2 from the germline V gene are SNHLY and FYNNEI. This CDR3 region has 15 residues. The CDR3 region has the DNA TGTGCCAGCAGCGCGGGACAGGCGAGCAATCAGCCCCAGCATTTT. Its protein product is CASSAGQASNQPQHF.

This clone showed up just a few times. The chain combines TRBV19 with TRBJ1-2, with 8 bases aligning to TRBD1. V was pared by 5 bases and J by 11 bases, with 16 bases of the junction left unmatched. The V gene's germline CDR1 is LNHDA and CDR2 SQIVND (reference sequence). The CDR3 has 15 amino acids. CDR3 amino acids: CASSPRGQGRSVYTF. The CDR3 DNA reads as TGTGCCAGTAGTCCTCGCGGACAGGGCCGATCGGTGTACACCTTC.

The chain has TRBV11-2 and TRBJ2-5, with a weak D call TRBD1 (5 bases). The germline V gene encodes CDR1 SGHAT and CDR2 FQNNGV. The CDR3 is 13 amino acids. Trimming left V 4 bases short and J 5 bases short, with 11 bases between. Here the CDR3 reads CASSYDSPETQYF. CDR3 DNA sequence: TGTGCCAGCAGCTACGACAGCCCCGAGACCCAGTACTTC.

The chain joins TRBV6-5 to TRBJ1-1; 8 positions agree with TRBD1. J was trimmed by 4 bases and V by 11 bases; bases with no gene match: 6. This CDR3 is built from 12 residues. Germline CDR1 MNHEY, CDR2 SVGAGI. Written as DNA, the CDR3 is TGTGCCTCAAGGACAGGGAGCACTGAAGCTTTCTTT. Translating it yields CASRTGSTEAFF.

The CDR3 here is CASINSGANVLTF. CDR3 sequence (DNA): TGTGCCAGCATAAATTCCGGGGCCAACGTCCTGACTTTC. The chain couples TRBV3-1 (or the pseudogene TRBV3-2) to TRBJ2-6; D is uncertain. Trimming took 7 bases from V and 4 from J, leaving 8 bases between them. Germline assignment: CDR1 LGHDT and CDR2 YNNKEL (reference sequence). The CDR3 loop spans 13 amino acids.

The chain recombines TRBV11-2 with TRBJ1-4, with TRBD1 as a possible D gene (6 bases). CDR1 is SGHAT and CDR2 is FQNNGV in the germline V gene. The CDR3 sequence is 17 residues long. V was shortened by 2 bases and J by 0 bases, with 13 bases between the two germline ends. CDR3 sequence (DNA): TGTGCCAGCAGCTTACGGACAGCAACAGCAACTAATGAAAAACTGTTTTTT. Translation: CASSLRTATATNEKLFF.